These 17 T cell receptor beta chains share one sample of origin, sequenced in a study of Ad26.COV2.S vaccination and SARS-CoV-2 variants. Sequencing was performed with immunoSEQ multiplex PCR; in TCRdb, only in-frame clones are kept and a portion is missing. The sample consists of about 680,000 clones, more than 70% of them appearing once. The treatment denotes: roughly 18 received Ad26.COV2.S at low or high dose, single or two shots; five or six received placebo; per-sample allocation not given. Day 63 following the first vaccine or placebo injection was when the samples were taken. The sequenced sample was peripheral blood, obtained in a trial of Ad26.COV2.S vaccine versus placebo. The receptors originated from a person between 18 and 65 years old who received the Ad26.COV2.S COVID-19 vaccine or a placebo.

The chain carries TRBV5-1 and TRBJ1-2; D possibly corresponds to TRBD1 (5 bases). Germline values: CDR1 SGHRS, CDR2 YFSETQ. The CDR3 loop spans 14 amino acids. V lost 10 bases and J 1 base, leaving 17 bases between the germline ends. DNA of the CDR3: TGCGCCTGCGCGCCGACAGCGCTTAACTATGGCTACACCTTC. Its protein is CACAPTALNYGYTF.

This clone was observed once. This CDR3 is CASSLPGDPTGELFF. Here the CDR3 DNA reads TGTGCCAGCAGCTTGCCAGGGGATCCCACCGGGGAGCTGTTTTTT. The J gene is TRBJ2-2, the V gene TRBV5-4; a weak D match, TRBD1 (6 bases). V was trimmed by 1 base and J by 4 bases, leaving 11 bases between them. The CDR3 length is 15 residues. CDR1 and CDR2 (germline): SGHNT, YYREEE (reference sequence).

The V and J genes are TRBV7-2 and TRBJ1-2, with a possible D match to TRBD1 (5 bases). CDR3 size: 13 residues. With 0 bases removed from V and 13 bases from J, the gap between germline ends came to 15 bases. Germline CDR1 reads SGHTA; CDR2 reads FQGNSA. CDR3 in DNA: TGTGCCAGCAGCTTAGCGAGACAGCCAAGTCTCACCTTC. Its translation: CASSLARQPSLTF.

This clone came up once. The CDR3 nucleotides read TGTGCCAGCTCGGATGGGAGCAATCAGCCCCAGCATTTT. Its translation: CASSDGSNQPQHF. The J gene is TRBJ1-5, the V gene TRBV12-3 or TRBV12-4; D is uncertain. This CDR3 region has 13 residues. V lost 8 bases, J lost 1 base, and 9 bases lay in between.

The chain employs TRBV7-2 and TRBJ2-3; 8 bases agree with TRBD2. V shed 0 bases and J 7 bases; nucleotides not matched to a gene: 15. The germline CDR1 and CDR2 sequences are SGHTA and FQGNSA. The CDR3 extends over 18 amino acids. The CDR3 is CASSLAQLQRGRSYTQYF. The DNA of the CDR3 is TGTGCCAGCAGCTTAGCGCAACTTCAGCGGGGGCGTTCGTATACGCAGTATTTT.

In this sample, this clone turned up once. The rearrangement joins TRBV11-2 to TRBJ2-7; 9 bases are shared with TRBD1. The germline CDR1 and CDR2 sequences are SGHAT and FQNNGV. The ends lost 5 bases at V and 5 bases at J; junction bases unmatched: 1. The CDR3 loop spans 12 amino acids. The CDR3 DNA reads TGTGCCAGCAGCCGGGACAGGGACGAGCAGTACTTC. This gives the protein CASSRDRDEQYF. Looking up the rest from reference TRBV11-2 and TRBJ2-7 gives the full variable domain: EAGVAQSPRYKIIEKRQSVAFWCNPISGHATLYWYQQILGQGPKLLIQFQNNGVVDDSQLPKDRFSAERLKGVDSTLKIQPAKLEDSAVYLCASSRDRDEQYFGPGTRLTVT.

The rearrangement uses TRBV29-1 and TRBJ2-7, with 13 bases identical to TRBD2. CDR3 length equals 17 residues. V was clipped by 7 bases and J by 6 bases; unmatched bases: 18. CDR1 SQVTM and CDR2 ANQGSEA come from the germline V gene. The CDR3 spells CSAWTSGSRGMGLEQYF. In DNA, the CDR3 is TGCAGCGCCTGGACTAGCGGGAGTCGGGGAATGGGCCTCGAGCAGTACTTC.

The J gene is TRBJ1-2, the V gene TRBV9; a weak D match, TRBD1 (5 bases). Germline-derived CDR1 and CDR2 are SGDLS and YYNGEE. The CDR3 runs 16 residues. Trimming shortened V by 0 bases and J by 8 bases, and 20 bases separated the two germline ends. The CDR3 region has the DNA TGTGCCAGCAGCGTAGGGTGGGGCGCAGGCAGTGAAGGCTACACCTTC. Encoded protein: CASSVGWGAGSEGYTF.

The V and J genes are TRBV5-6 and TRBJ2-2; 12 bases are a match to TRBD2. Germline-derived CDR1 and CDR2 are SGHDT and YYEEEE. CDR3 length equals 16 residues. The junction had 0 bases not matched to a gene; V was cut back by 3 bases and J by 0 bases. CDR3 sequence: CASSSSGRANTGELFF. The CDR3 DNA is TGTGCCAGCAGCTCTAGCGGGAGGGCGAACACCGGGGAGCTGTTTTTT.

This chain joins TRBV30 and TRBJ1-5, with no clear D. CDR3 length: 15 amino acids. Trimming took 0 bases from V and 0 from J, leaving 9 bases between them. The germline gives CDR1 GTSNPN, CDR2 SVGIG (reference sequence). The CDR3 loop reads CAWSVAFSSNQPQHF. The DNA for the CDR3 is TGTGCCTGGAGTGTGGCGTTTAGTAGCAATCAGCCCCAGCATTTT.

CDR3 sequence reads: CASSQQGAADTQYF. CDR3 bases: TGCGCCAGCAGCCAACAGGGGGCCGCAGATACGCAGTATTTT. The chain carries TRBV4-3 and TRBJ2-3, with TRBD1 matching 8 bases. From germline, CDR1 is LGHNA and CDR2 YSLEER. V lost 2 bases to trimming and J lost 4 bases; unmatched junction nucleotides: 2. The length of the CDR3 is 14 residues.

The rearrangement links TRBV11-2 to TRBJ2-1, with D uncertain. CDR1 is SGHAT and CDR2 is FQNNGV in the germline V gene. V dropped 5 bases and J dropped 8 bases, with 13 bases sitting between them. CDR3 size: 13 residues. CDR3 in amino acids: CASSPPEVHEQFF. The CDR3 bases are TGTGCCAGCAGCCCCCCTGAAGTCCATGAGCAGTTCTTC.

The chain carries TRBV7-9 and TRBJ1-5; D gene unclear. The germline V gene encodes CDR1 SEHNR and CDR2 FQNEAQ (reference sequence). With 1 base removed from V and 4 bases from J, the gap between germline ends came to 8 bases. CDR3 length: 14 residues. The DNA for the CDR3 is TGTGCCAGCAGCTTAGAAGGACTAAATCAGCCCCAGCATTTT. Amino acids: CASSLEGLNQPQHF.

The chain is built from TRBV18 and TRBJ2-7, with D maybe TRBD1 (5 bases). The V gene lost 3 bases and the J gene lost 3 bases, with 18 bases spanning the gap. The CDR3 runs 16 residues. Germline assignment: CDR1 KGHSH and CDR2 LQKENI. CDR3 nucleotides: TGTGCCAGCTCACCTTTCCAGGGCCCCCAGGGCTACGAGCAGTACTTC. It specifies CASSPFQGPQGYEQYF.

The chain uses TRBV19 and TRBJ2-2, with D tentatively TRBD1 (5 bases). Trimming took off 6 bases at V and 8 bases at J, with 19 bases between the two ends. Germline assignment: CDR1 LNHDA and CDR2 SQIVND (reference sequence). The CDR3 totals 15 residues. CDR3 in amino acids: CASRIFAQGSGELFF. The CDR3 coding sequence is TGTGCCAGTAGGATCTTCGCCCAGGGTTCAGGGGAGCTGTTTTTT.

The rearrangement uses TRBV18 and TRBJ1-5, with a tentative D call TRBD1 (5 bases). The CDR3 consists of 13 residues. Trimming took off 2 bases at V and 5 bases at J, with 7 bases between the two ends. The germline V gene encodes CDR1 KGHSH and CDR2 LQKENI. This chain's CDR3 is CASSPGDHQPQHF. The CDR3 region has the DNA TGTGCCAGCTCACCAGGGGACCATCAGCCCCAGCATTTT.

On this clone itself: The sample holds other DNA sequences that translate to the same CDR3. J is TRBJ2-3 and V is TRBV7-2; the D is unclear. V gave up 1 base and J gave up 2 bases, with 1 base separating them. This CDR3 spans 12 amino acids. Per the germline V gene, CDR1 is SGHTA and CDR2 is FQGNSA. The CDR3 DNA reads as TGTGCCAGCAGCTTAGACACAGATACGCAGTATTTT. This codes for CASSLDTDTQYF.